Described below is a single T cell receptor (beta chain) sequence and its context. The target antigen is unknown. This record belongs to a study of blood T cells in healthy people across ages. The V and J ends lost 2 bases and 8 bases, in that order; junction bases with no gene match: 17. CDR1 MNHEY and CDR2 SVGEGT come from the germline V gene. There are 18 residues in the CDR3. Points from the study as a whole: TCR beta diversity, measured per million T cells, fell in a roughly linear way with age. In these data, TCR beta diversity tracked strongly with naive T cell percentage.

Total RNA extracted from each sample amounted to at least 6 micrograms. Alongside a J-beta primer mix, a sample-barcoded 5' primer served in a second PCR lasting 7 to 11 cycles. TCRdb re-called the 5' RACE reads through MiXCR, storing one row per CDR3 protein. The sample consists of roughly 1,100,000 distinct CDR3 sequences, 20% to 25% of them appearing once. The same sample was also studied in work on T cells of mothers and their children. Per that paper: Samples were provided by three healthy Caucasian mothers and their six children.

Material for sequencing was blood. This clonotype was sampled from a girl aged 2 to 9 in good health. The genes are TRBV6-2 or TRBV6-3 and TRBJ1-3; 8 bases line up with TRBD1. CDR3 sequence reads: CASSYTIGGQGSSDTIYF. The CDR3 DNA follows: TGTGCCAGCAGTTACACGATCGGTGGACAGGGCTCTTCGGACACCATATATTTT.